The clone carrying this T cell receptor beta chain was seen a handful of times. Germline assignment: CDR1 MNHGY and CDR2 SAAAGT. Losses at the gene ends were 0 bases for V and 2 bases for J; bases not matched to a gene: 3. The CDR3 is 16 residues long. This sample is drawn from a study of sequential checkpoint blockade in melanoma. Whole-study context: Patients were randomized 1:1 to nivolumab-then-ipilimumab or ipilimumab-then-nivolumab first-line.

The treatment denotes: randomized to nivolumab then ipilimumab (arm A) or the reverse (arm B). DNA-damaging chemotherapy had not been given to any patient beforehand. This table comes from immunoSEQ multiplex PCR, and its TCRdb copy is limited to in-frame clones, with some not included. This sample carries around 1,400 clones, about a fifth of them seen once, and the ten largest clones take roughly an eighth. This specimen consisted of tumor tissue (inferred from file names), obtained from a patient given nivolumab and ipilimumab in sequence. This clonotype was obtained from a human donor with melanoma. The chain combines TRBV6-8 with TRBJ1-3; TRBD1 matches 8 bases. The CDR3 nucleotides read TGTGCCAGCAGTTACTCCTCGACAGGGGCTGGAAACACCATATATTTT. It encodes CASSYSSTGAGNTIYF.